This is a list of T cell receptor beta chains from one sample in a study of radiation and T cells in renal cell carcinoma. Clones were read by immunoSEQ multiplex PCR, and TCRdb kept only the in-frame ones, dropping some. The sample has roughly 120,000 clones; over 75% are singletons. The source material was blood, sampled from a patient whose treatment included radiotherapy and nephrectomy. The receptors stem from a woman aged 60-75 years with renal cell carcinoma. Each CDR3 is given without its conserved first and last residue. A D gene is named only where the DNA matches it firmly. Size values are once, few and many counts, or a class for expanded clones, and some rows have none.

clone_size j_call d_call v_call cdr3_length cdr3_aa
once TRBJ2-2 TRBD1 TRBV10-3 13 AMSGTGTYTGELF
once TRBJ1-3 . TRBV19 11 ASSSHAEATIY
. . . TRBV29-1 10 SVQLDGYEQY
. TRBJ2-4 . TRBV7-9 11 ASSPSGGNIQY
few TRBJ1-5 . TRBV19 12 ASSGGAVWEPQH
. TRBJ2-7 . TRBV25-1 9 ASRNSREQY
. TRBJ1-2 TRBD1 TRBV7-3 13 ASSLDPGGLGGYT
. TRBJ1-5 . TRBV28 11 ASSLMNNQPQH
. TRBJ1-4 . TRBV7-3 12 ASSPGLTNEKLF
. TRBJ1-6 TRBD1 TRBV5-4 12 ASSPQGDNSPLH
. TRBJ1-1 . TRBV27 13 ASSWGVGLNTEAF
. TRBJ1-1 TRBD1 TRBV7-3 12 ASSATTGGTEAF
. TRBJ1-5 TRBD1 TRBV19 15 ASSIGTGQYSNQPQH
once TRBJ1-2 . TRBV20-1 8 SASYYGYT
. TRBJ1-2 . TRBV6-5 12 ASSYSRQSYGYT
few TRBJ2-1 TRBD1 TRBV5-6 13 ASSAPTGTYNEQF
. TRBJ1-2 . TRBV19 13 ASSAGQFSGYGYT
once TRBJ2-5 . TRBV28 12 ASSPKRNQETQY
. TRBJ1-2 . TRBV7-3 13 ASSPQSAILYGYT
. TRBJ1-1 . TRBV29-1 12 SPYGDRKGTEAF
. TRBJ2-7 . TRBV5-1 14 ASSWTTGEVSYEQY
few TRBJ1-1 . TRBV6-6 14 ASSLTGPGPNTEAF